What follows are 27 T cell receptor beta chains derived from one specimen sequenced in a study of read filtering for tumor transcriptome and immune sequencing. This library used roughly 0.4 ug RNA and molecular barcoded adaptors spanning alpha/delta and beta/gamma chains. TCRdb independently ran MiXCR on the reads; one entry per CDR3 protein. The data contain 130,000 or so distinct CDR3 sequences, under 15% of them singletons. The sample comprised a population of CD138-negative cells sorted from bone marrow. The receptors shown here come from a donor at least 40 years old with multiple myeloma.

This clonotype was counted many times. The rearrangement joins TRBV7-6 to TRBJ2-3, with D uncertain. In germline, CDR1 is SGHVS, CDR2 FNYEAQ. The CDR3 runs 12 residues. V lost 6 bases to trimming and J lost 11 bases, with 15 bases between them. CDR3 sequence (DNA): TGTGCCAGCAGTCAAGGGCCTTCCCAGCAGTATTTT. Translated, it gives CASSQGPSQQYF.

This clonotype has a single count. Given a much more abundant clone one base away, this may be a read error. The gene calls are TRBV27 and TRBJ1-5, with D tentatively TRBD1 (6 bases). Between the trimmed V and J ends, which lost 2 bases and 9 bases, there was a span of 14 bases. From germline, CDR1 is MNHEY and CDR2 SMNVEV (reference sequence). The CDR3 sequence is 14 residues long. CDR3 bases: TGTGCCAGCAGTTTAGGTTACCAGGGGCGGCCCCAGCATTTT. Encoded protein: CASSLGYQGRPQHF.

In this sample, this clonotype turned up a few times. The chain recombines TRBV7-2 with TRBJ2-5; 9 nucleotides match TRBD1. The CDR3 is 15 residues long. CDR1 is SGHTA, CDR2 FQGNSA, per germline. J was trimmed by 6 bases and V by 3 bases; bases with no gene match: 8. This chain's CDR3 is CASSFRDRDMKTQYF. For the CDR3, the DNA is TGTGCCAGCAGCTTCCGGGACAGGGATATGAAGACCCAGTACTTC.

This clonotype has more than one count but fewer than ten. This sequence joins TRBV5-1 and TRBJ2-5; a weak D match, TRBD1 (6 bases). The V and J ends lost 4 bases and 5 bases respectively, with 18 bases between them. This CDR3 has 15 amino acids. Germline values: CDR1 SGHRS, CDR2 YFSETQ. As DNA, the CDR3 is TGCGCCAGCAGCCCGGGGACACGGCCTAGGGAGACCCAGTACTTC. Protein product: CASSPGTRPRETQYF.

The chain couples TRBV4-3 to TRBJ2-7; tentatively, D is TRBD2 (5 bases). The germline V gene encodes CDR1 LGHNA and CDR2 YSLEER. V gave up 3 bases and J gave up 1 base, with 10 bases separating them. The CDR3 spans 14 residues. CDR3 DNA sequence: TGCGCCAGCAGCCAGGAGAGGGATTCCTACGAGCAGTACTTC. It codes for CASSQERDSYEQYF.

This clonotype showed up many times. The chain is built from TRBV28 and TRBJ2-3, with D possibly matching TRBD2 (5 bases). The V end was cut by 10 bases, the J end by 2 bases, with 16 bases between. In germline, CDR1 is MDHEN, CDR2 SYDVKM. This CDR3 contains 14 residues. For the CDR3, the DNA is TGTGCCACCCGGACTGCCTTTGACACAGATACGCAGTATTTT. The encoded protein is CATRTAFDTDTQYF.

This clonotype was counted ten times or more. The chain has TRBV7-9 and TRBJ2-7; 10 bases agree with TRBD2. The germline V gene has CDR1 SEHNR and CDR2 FQNEAQ (reference sequence). After removal of 5 bases from V and 2 bases from J, the junction contained 9 bases not matched to a gene. The CDR3 is made up of 16 amino acids. In DNA form, the CDR3 reads TGTGCCAGCAGCCCCAGGGAGCGGGAGGGGACCTACGAGCAGTACTTC. Translating gives CASSPREREGTYEQYF.

Many counts were recorded for this clonotype. This chain uses TRBV7-9 with TRBJ1-5, with 9 nucleotides matching TRBD1. V was pared by 5 bases and J by 6 bases, with 5 bases of the junction left unmatched. The CDR3 totals 14 residues. Germline CDR1 SEHNR, CDR2 FQNEAQ (reference sequence). The CDR3 protein is CASSRTGDSQPQHF. Written as DNA, the CDR3 is TGTGCCAGCAGCCGGACAGGGGATAGTCAGCCCCAGCATTTT.

This clonotype was detected many times. The chain couples TRBV5-1 to TRBJ1-4; D is possibly TRBD1 (5 bases). Deletions cut 4 bases from V and 5 bases from J, with 12 bases between. Germline V CDR1 and CDR2: SGHRS, YFSETQ. The CDR3 length is 14 residues. The CDR3 region has the DNA TGCGCCAGCAGCCCTGGGGGGGTGAATGAAAAACTGTTTTTT. Protein product: CASSPGGVNEKLFF.

In this sample, this clonotype turned up many times. V gene TRBV20-1 combines with J gene TRBJ1-1; possibly TRBD1 for D (6 bases). Trimming left V 1 base short and J 4 bases short, with 16 bases between. This CDR3 comprises 15 residues. Germline V gene lookup returns CDR1 DFQATT and CDR2 SNEGSKA (reference sequence). The CDR3: CSARVKGGWFTEAFF. The CDR3 DNA sequence: TGCAGTGCTAGAGTGAAGGGGGGGTGGTTCACTGAAGCTTTCTTT.

This clonotype was detected many times. The gene calls are TRBV7-9 and TRBJ2-1; D is uncertain. The CDR3 sequence is 14 residues long. Germline V lookup: CDR1 SEHNR, CDR2 FQNEAQ (reference sequence). The ends were cut back, 1 base at V and 9 bases at J, with 13 bases in the middle. The CDR3 coding sequence is TGTGCCAGCAGCTTAGTTCCTCTACGTGTTGAGCAGTTCTTC. This translates into CASSLVPLRVEQFF.

This clonotype has ten or more counts. The chain links TRBV29-1 to TRBJ2-6, with D unclear. CDR3 size: 13 residues. CDR1 and CDR2 from the germline V gene are SQVTM and ANQGSEA. Trimming shortened V by 3 bases and J by 0 bases, and 3 bases separated the two germline ends. CDR3 sequence reads: CSVDDSGANVLTF. CDR3 in DNA: TGCAGCGTTGACGACTCTGGGGCCAACGTCCTGACTTTC.

This clonotype was seen repeatedly, ten times or more. J is TRBJ2-5 and V is TRBV7-8; D call uncertain. Germline CDR1 reads SGHVS; CDR2 reads FQNEAQ. Trimming took off 2 bases at V and 3 bases at J, with 7 bases between the two ends. The CDR3 is 13 residues long. The CDR3 sequence is CASSLLTEETQYF. In nucleotides, the CDR3 is TGTGCCAGCAGCTTACTCACAGAAGAGACCCAGTACTTC.

This clonotype was picked up many times. The CDR3 DNA is TGTGCCAGCATCACTGCAGGGCGCACTGAAGCTTTCTTT. Its protein is CASITAGRTEAFF. The chain employs TRBV12-3 or TRBV12-4 and TRBJ1-1, with D perhaps TRBD1 (5 bases). Trimming shortened V by 7 bases and J by 4 bases, and 13 bases separated the two germline ends. The CDR3 loop spans 13 amino acids.

Comments on this clonotype: A much larger clone lies one base from this, so it may be a read error. Lacking the conserved final phenylalanine or tryptophan, this CDR3 likely reflects a read error. The chain uses TRBV6-2 or TRBV6-3 and TRBJ1-1; no reliable D call. Germline V gives CDR1 MNHEY, CDR2 SVGEGT. This CDR3 spans 13 amino acids. With 4 bases removed from V and 5 bases from J, the gap between germline ends came to 11 bases. The CDR3 DNA reads as TGTGCCAGCAGTTCAGCCTTAGGGACTGAAGCTTTCTGT. Translated: CASSSALGTEAFC.

This clonotype was observed at least ten times. J is TRBJ2-6 and V is TRBV20-1, with D maybe TRBD1 (5 bases). This CDR3 is built from 14 residues. V was pared by 5 bases and J by 0 bases, with 8 bases between. Per the germline V gene, CDR1 is DFQATT and CDR2 is SNEGSKA (reference sequence). CDR3 nucleotides: TGCAGTGCTTCGACAGACTCTGGGGCCAACGTCCTGACTTTC. Translating gives CSASTDSGANVLTF.

A remark on this clonotype: The junction shows a germline mismatch at one end, possibly a read error. The rearrangement links TRBV11-2 to TRBJ2-1; no definite D call. The CDR3 is 13 residues long. Per germline, CDR1 SGHAT and CDR2 FQNNGV. CDR3 DNA sequence: TGTGCCAACAGCCTTGCGCGGTACAATGAGCAGTTCTTC. Protein: CANSLARYNEQFF.

Notes on this clonotype: A read error may explain this, as a much larger clone is one base away. The J gene is TRBJ2-7, the V gene TRBV29-1; D is perhaps TRBD2 (7 bases). CDR1 is SQVTM, CDR2 ANQGSEA, per germline. V was shortened by 4 bases and J by 5 bases, with 21 bases between the two germline ends. This CDR3 has 15 amino acids. CDR3 in amino acids: CSVAGGGDGGHEQYF. The CDR3 DNA reads TGCAGCGTTGCGGGGGGAGGAGACGGGGGCCACGAGCAGTACTTC.

This clonotype was observed many times. This rearrangement joins TRBV20-1 to TRBJ2-7, with 7 bases lining up with TRBD1. V lost 2 bases, J lost 2 bases, and 18 bases stayed unmatched. In germline, CDR1 is DFQATT, CDR2 SNEGSKA (reference sequence). The CDR3 length is 18 residues. Here the CDR3 reads CSARSSSLRGRRTYEQYF. The CDR3 DNA reads as TGCAGTGCTAGATCCAGTTCGTTGAGGGGGCGAAGAACCTACGAGCAGTACTTC.

This clonotype was picked up many times. The chain recombines TRBV6-5 with TRBJ2-7, with unresolved D. Per germline, CDR1 MNHEY and CDR2 SVGAGI. V lost 6 bases to trimming and J lost 2 bases, with 11 bases between them. This CDR3 spans 13 amino acids. As DNA, the CDR3 is TGTGCCAGCAGGGCGCAAAGGGCCTACGAGCAGTACTTC. It specifies CASRAQRAYEQYF.

The J gene is TRBJ2-3, the V gene TRBV19, with TRBD1 as a possible D gene (5 bases). The germline V gene has CDR1 LNHDA and CDR2 SQIVND (reference sequence). Trimming shortened V by 9 bases and J by 5 bases, and 12 bases separated the two germline ends. The CDR3 covers 12 residues. CDR3 sequence reads: CASQSRGDTQYF. In nucleotides, the CDR3 is TGTGCCAGCCAAAGTAGGGGAGATACGCAGTATTTT.

This clonotype was observed many times. This chain connects TRBV11-2 to TRBJ2-1, with a weak D call TRBD1 (6 bases). Germline V gene sequence: CDR1 SGHAT, CDR2 FQNNGV. This CDR3 comprises 13 residues. Trimming cost V 4 bases and J 10 bases, with 14 bases left between them. The CDR3 spells CASSYKQGYEQFF. For the CDR3, the DNA is TGTGCCAGCAGCTACAAACAGGGTTACGAGCAGTTCTTC.

The chain recombines TRBV20-1 with TRBJ1-3, with D uncertain. The CDR3 covers 15 residues. CDR1 and CDR2 (germline): DFQATT, SNEGSKA (reference sequence). V was trimmed by 2 bases and J by 2 bases, leaving 13 bases between them. CDR3 residues: CSARREEPAGNTIYF. Written as DNA, the CDR3 is TGCAGTGCTAGACGGGAGGAGCCAGCTGGAAACACCATATATTTT.

Ten or more counts support this clonotype. The chain combines TRBV10-1 with TRBJ2-5; 7 bases are a match to TRBD1. The J segment lost 4 bases and the V segment lost 3 bases, leaving 11 bases of the junction unmatched. This CDR3 has 16 amino acids. Germline V gene lookup returns CDR1 WNHNN and CDR2 SYGVQD (reference sequence). This CDR3 reads CASSDGVRGRPETQYF. The CDR3 region has the DNA TGCGCCAGCAGTGACGGGGTGAGGGGGCGCCCAGAGACCCAGTACTTC.

Many counts were recorded for this clonotype. This sequence joins TRBV27 and TRBJ2-7, with a possible D match to TRBD1 (6 bases). The germline gives CDR1 MNHEY, CDR2 SMNVEV (reference sequence). The length of the CDR3 is 12 residues. The V end was cut by 8 bases, the J end by 4 bases, with 12 bases between. CDR3 sequence: CASGDKPYEQYF. CDR3 DNA: TGTGCCAGCGGGGACAAACCGTACGAGCAGTACTTC.

This clonotype was detected ten times or more. The V and J genes are TRBV30 and TRBJ2-3, with D uncertain. The germline gives CDR1 GTSNPN, CDR2 SVGIG (reference sequence). The CDR3 runs 14 residues. Deletions cut 5 bases from V and 0 bases from J, with 12 bases between. CDR3: CAWASDGSTDTQYF. The CDR3 DNA follows: TGTGCCTGGGCGTCGGACGGAAGCACAGATACGCAGTATTTT.

This clonotype has at least ten counts. This chain uses TRBV2 with TRBJ2-1; unclear D gene. V was trimmed by 0 bases and J by 0 bases, leaving 6 bases between them. The CDR3 covers 15 residues. CDR1 is SNHLY and CDR2 is FYNNEI in the germline V gene. The CDR3: CASSEAGYSYNEQFF. Here the CDR3 DNA reads TGTGCCAGCAGTGAAGCTGGGTACTCCTACAATGAGCAGTTCTTC.